The clone carrying this T cell receptor (beta chain) has only a few counts. Its antigen is not identified. Making use of molecular barcodes, quantitative 5'-RACE generated TCR beta libraries. From the 5' RACE reads, TCRdb called clonotypes with MiXCR, one entry per CDR3 protein. Of around 890,000 distinct CDR3 sequences listed, roughly 12% are singletons. This sample is part of a study of CD8 T cells in ankylosing spondylitis. Regarding the study as a whole: Characteristic, it appeared, of ankylosing spondylitis blood was a TCR beta motif of about eight highly homologous variants.

Sample: blood, either unsorted or a sorted T cell fraction (not recorded which). The TCR originated in a male donor with ankylosing spondylitis.

The CDR3 region has the DNA TGTGCCACCAGTGATCCGGGACAGCCCTCCTACGAGCAGTACTTC. It codes for CATSDPGQPSYEQYF. J is TRBJ2-7 and V is TRBV24-1, with 7 nucleotides matching TRBD1. Germline V gene sequence: CDR1 KGHDR, CDR2 SFDVKD. CDR3 size: 15 residues. V gave up 3 bases and J gave up 0 bases; unmatched junction bases: 4.